Below are 28 T cell receptor beta chains sequenced from a single sample in a study of blood T cell repertoires in COVID-19. Libraries were prepared by immunoSEQ multiplex PCR; TCRdb keeps only in-frame clonotypes and omits some of them. Of fewer than 200,000 clones listed, about 83% are singletons. The sequencing input was PBMCs or T cells enriched from blood (not recorded which). These receptor sequences come from a woman between 45 and 60 years old in a cohort exposed to, infected with or recovered from COVID-19 (not recorded which).

This chain links TRBV19 with TRBJ2-1, with TRBD2 matching 9 bases. The CDR3 consists of 17 residues. The ends lost 5 bases at V and 4 bases at J; junction bases unmatched: 12. CDR1 is LNHDA and CDR2 is SQIVND in the germline V gene (reference sequence). CDR3 protein: CASSSLLSGGDYNEQFF. The CDR3 DNA sequence: TGTGCCAGTAGTTCCCTCCTTAGCGGGGGAGATTACAATGAGCAGTTCTTC.

CDR3 amino acids: CASSLLQGSTEAFF. For the CDR3, the DNA is TGTGCCAGCAGCTTGTTACAGGGGAGCACTGAAGCTTTCTTT. The chain uses TRBV5-8 and TRBJ1-1; 7 bases map to TRBD1. CDR3 length: 14 amino acids. V shed 1 base and J 4 bases; nucleotides not matched to a gene: 4. The germline CDR1 and CDR2 sequences are SGHTS and YDEGEE.

The chain carries TRBV11-3 and TRBJ1-6; no reliable D call. Per the germline V gene, CDR1 is SGHNT and CDR2 is YENEEA. CDR3 length: 13 residues. Between the trimmed V and J ends, which lost 1 base and 7 bases, there was a span of 5 bases. In nucleotides, the CDR3 is TGTGCCAGCAGCTTAGGAGGAAATTCACCCCTCCACTTT. Encoded protein: CASSLGGNSPLHF. The complete variable domain, with remaining parts taken from reference TRBV11-3 and TRBJ1-6, reads EAGVVQSPRYKIIEKKQPVAFWCNPISGHNTLYWYLQNLGQGPELLIRYENEEAVDDSQLPKDRFSAERLKGVDSTLKIQPAELGDSAVYLCASSLGGNSPLHFGNGTRLTVT.

The chain uses TRBV19 and TRBJ1-5, with D perhaps matching TRBD1 (5 bases). Trimming removed 5 bases at V and 3 bases at J, with 26 bases between. The germline gives CDR1 LNHDA, CDR2 SQIVND (reference sequence). The CDR3 sequence is 19 residues long. CDR3 in amino acids: CASSPSLRQPTLHNQPQHF. DNA for the CDR3: TGTGCCAGTAGTCCCAGCCTCCGACAGCCAACCCTTCACAATCAGCCCCAGCATTTT.

The V and J genes are TRBV6-5 and TRBJ2-7; 8 bases fit TRBD2. Trimming at V came to 8 bases and at J to 3 bases, leaving 9 bases not matched to a gene. CDR1 and CDR2 (germline): MNHEY, SVGAGI. This CDR3 region has 14 residues. CDR3 protein: CASSLEREIYEQYF. In DNA form, the CDR3 reads TGTGCCAGCTCCCTTGAGCGGGAGATCTACGAGCAGTACTTC.

This sequence joins TRBV6-5 and TRBJ2-1; tentatively, D is TRBD2 (5 bases). V lost 7 bases, J lost 10 bases, and 20 bases lay in between. Germline CDR1 and CDR2: MNHEY and SVGAGI. The CDR3 covers 14 residues. The CDR3 sequence is CASTGDPRTGEQFF. The CDR3 coding sequence is TGTGCCAGCACCGGTGATCCCAGGACTGGCGAGCAGTTCTTC.

The rearrangement links TRBV5-4 to TRBJ2-5; 16 positions agree with TRBD2. The CDR3 covers 18 residues. The germline gives CDR1 SGHNT, CDR2 YYREEE (reference sequence). Trimming at V came to 0 bases and at J to 2 bases, leaving 4 bases not matched to a gene. In nucleotides, the CDR3 is TGTGCCAGCAGCTTGGGGCCGGGACTAGCGGGGGGGCAAGAGACCCAGTACTTC. Translation gives CASSLGPGLAGGQETQYF.

V and J are TRBV14 and TRBJ1-5; TRBD1 matches 7 bases. The V gene end was trimmed by 1 base and the J gene end by 4 bases; junction bases not matched to a gene: 4. The length of the CDR3 is 15 residues. CDR1 is SGHDN and CDR2 is FVKESK in the germline V gene. CDR3 region: CASSQGQGANQPQHF. For the CDR3, the DNA is TGTGCCAGCAGCCAAGGACAGGGTGCAAATCAGCCCCAGCATTTT.

The rearrangement links TRBV5-4 to TRBJ2-1; the match to TRBD2 covers 7 bases. Trimming at V came to 4 bases and at J to 6 bases, leaving 10 bases not matched to a gene. This CDR3 contains 15 residues. The germline V gene encodes CDR1 SGHNT and CDR2 YYREEE (reference sequence). The CDR3 is CASSLRRGKGNEQFF. CDR3 coding DNA: TGTGCCAGCAGCCTAAGGCGGGGGAAGGGCAATGAGCAGTTCTTC.

The chain recombines TRBV5-1 with TRBJ2-3; D is perhaps TRBD2 (6 bases). The germline CDR1 and CDR2 sequences are SGHRS and YFSETQ. V dropped 3 bases and J dropped 2 bases, with 13 bases sitting between them. There are 15 residues in the CDR3. CDR3 DNA: TGCGCCAGCAGCTCACTAGCCGAATTCACAGATACGCAGTATTTT. Its protein is CASSSLAEFTDTQYF. The full variable domain, completed using reference TRBV5-1 and TRBJ2-3, is KAGVTQTPRYLIKTRGQQVTLSCSPISGHRSVSWYQQTPGQGLQFLFEYFSETQRNKGNFPGRFSGRQFSNSRSEMNVSTLELGDSALYLCASSSLAEFTDTQYFGPGTRLTVL.

Points on this clone: Other DNA sequences in the sample encode the same CDR3. This chain uses TRBV5-1 with TRBJ1-2; 10 bases agree with TRBD1. J lost 4 bases, V lost 0 bases, and 0 bases had no gene match. Germline V gene data show CDR1 as SGHRS and CDR2 as YFSETQ. The CDR3 sequence is 14 residues long. Here the CDR3 reads CASSLGQGAYGYTF. In DNA form, the CDR3 reads TGCGCCAGCAGCTTGGGACAGGGGGCCTATGGCTACACCTTC. The complete variable domain, with remaining parts taken from reference TRBV5-1 and TRBJ1-2, reads KAGVTQTPRYLIKTRGQQVTLSCSPISGHRSVSWYQQTPGQGLQFLFEYFSETQRNKGNFPGRFSGRQFSNSRSEMNVSTLELGDSALYLCASSLGQGAYGYTFGSGTRLTVV.

This clone was seen once. The rearrangement joins TRBV7-2 to TRBJ1-2, with 7 bases matching TRBD1. The V and J ends lost 4 bases and 4 bases, in that order; junction bases with no gene match: 12. The germline gives CDR1 SGHTA, CDR2 FQGNSA. This CDR3 comprises 16 residues. Written as DNA, the CDR3 is TGTGCCAGCAGCTCACAAGACAGGGTGTCGAGCTATGGCTACACCTTC. Translating gives CASSSQDRVSSYGYTF.

This chain links TRBV15 with TRBJ1-1, with 9 bases fitting TRBD1. Germline V gene sequence: CDR1 LNHNV, CDR2 YYDKDF (reference sequence). The CDR3 extends over 16 amino acids. V shed 3 bases, J shed 8 bases, and the junction held 13 bases outside the gene matches. The CDR3 is CATSRPNSDRGQEAFF. The CDR3 DNA reads TGTGCCACCAGCAGGCCCAATTCGGACAGGGGCCAAGAAGCTTTCTTT.

The chain combines TRBV3-1 (or the pseudogene TRBV3-2) with TRBJ1-4; perhaps TRBD1 as D (5 bases). Looked up from germline, CDR1 is LGHDT and CDR2 is YNNKEL (reference sequence). V lost 2 bases to trimming and J lost 4 bases, with 8 bases between them. This CDR3 is 14 amino acids long. Here the CDR3 DNA reads TGTGCCAGCAGCCAAATGGGGGGTAATGAAAAACTGTTTTTT. This gives the protein CASSQMGGNEKLFF.

This clone appeared many times. This chain connects TRBV3-1 (or the pseudogene TRBV3-2) to TRBJ2-3; TRBD2 matches at 11 bases. V was pared by 4 bases and J by 1 base, with 4 bases of the junction left unmatched. This CDR3 spans 16 amino acids. Germline V CDR1 and CDR2: LGHDT, YNNKEL (reference sequence). CDR3 bases: TGTGCCAGCAGCCTTCGACTAGCGGGGCGCACAGATACGCAGTATTTT. Translation gives CASSLRLAGRTDTQYF.

The V and J genes are TRBV28 and TRBJ1-5; maybe TRBD1 (5 bases). The CDR3 contains 14 residues. Germline-derived CDR1 and CDR2 are MDHEN and SYDVKM. Between the trimmed V and J ends, which lost 6 bases and 4 bases, there was a span of 13 bases. The CDR3 sequence: CASRSQGANQPQHF. Here the CDR3 DNA reads TGTGCCAGCAGGTCGCAGGGCGCTAATCAGCCCCAGCATTTT.

This clone came up once. This sequence joins TRBV15 and TRBJ2-1; D possibly corresponds to TRBD2 (5 bases). The CDR3 is 13 amino acids. The V and J ends lost 6 bases and 7 bases respectively, with 13 bases between them. CDR1 LNHNV and CDR2 YYDKDF come from the germline V gene (reference sequence). The CDR3 sequence: CATRFSVRNEQFF. CDR3 sequence (DNA): TGTGCCACCAGGTTTAGCGTTCGGAATGAGCAGTTCTTC.

V and J are TRBV3-1 (or the pseudogene TRBV3-2) and TRBJ2-5; D possibly corresponds to TRBD2 (6 bases). V was shortened by 4 bases and J by 0 bases, with 15 bases between the two germline ends. The CDR3 length is 16 residues. Germline assignment: CDR1 LGHDT and CDR2 YNNKEL (reference sequence). The CDR3 region has the DNA TGTGCCAGCAGCCCCCAGGGCGGGGTGGACCAAGAGACCCAGTACTTC. Translation: CASSPQGGVDQETQYF.

This clone came up a few times. The V gene is TRBV28, the J gene TRBJ2-1; 8 nucleotides line up with TRBD1. V trimming: 6 bases; J trimming: 7 bases; junction bases outside the gene matches: 11. The CDR3 is 15 residues long. Germline V lookup: CDR1 MDHEN, CDR2 SYDVKM. CDR3 in amino acids: CASRDGQGALNEQFF. The CDR3 DNA reads TGTGCCAGCAGGGATGGGCAGGGGGCGCTGAATGAGCAGTTCTTC. Together with reference TRBV28 and TRBJ2-1, the CDR3 gives the full variable domain: DVKVTQSSRYLVKRTGEKVFLECVQDMDHENMFWYRQDPGLGLRLIYFSYDVKMKEKGDIPEGYSVSREKKERFSLILESASTNQTSMYLCASRDGQGALNEQFFGPGTRLTVL.

This chain connects TRBV20-1 to TRBJ2-1; D ambiguous. The V end was cut by 2 bases, the J end by 7 bases, with 3 bases between. Germline V gives CDR1 DFQATT, CDR2 SNEGSKA (reference sequence). The CDR3 consists of 10 residues. CDR3 sequence: CSARQNEQFF. In nucleotides, the CDR3 is TGCAGTGCTAGACAGAATGAGCAGTTCTTC.

V usage is TRBV27 and J usage is TRBJ2-3; D uncertain. Germline V gene sequence: CDR1 MNHEY, CDR2 SMNVEV (reference sequence). The CDR3 length is 11 residues. The V and J ends lost 7 bases and 4 bases respectively, with 6 bases between them. CDR3 coding DNA: TGTGCCAGCACCCGGGCAGATACGCAGTATTTT. Protein product: CASTRADTQYF.

The CDR3 loop is CASRNQPSDSPGELFF. In nucleotides, the CDR3 is TGTGCCAGTAGAAACCAACCCTCTGACAGTCCCGGGGAGCTGTTTTTT. This sequence joins TRBV19 and TRBJ2-2; TRBD1 might be the D (5 bases). Germline CDR1 and CDR2: LNHDA and SQIVND (reference sequence). There are 16 residues in the CDR3. The germline V and J ends were trimmed by 6 bases and 6 bases, with 20 bases remaining between them.

This chain links TRBV15 with TRBJ2-7; 7 bases line up with TRBD1. Losses at the gene ends were 3 bases for V and 5 bases for J; bases not matched to a gene: 7. This CDR3 contains 14 residues. In germline, CDR1 is LNHNV, CDR2 YYDKDF (reference sequence). The CDR3 loop reads CATSSDRVINEQYF. CDR3 bases: TGTGCCACCAGCAGCGACAGGGTGATAAACGAGCAGTACTTC.

The chain uses TRBV5-1 and TRBJ1-6; TRBD1 might be the D (6 bases). The CDR3 runs to 14 residues. Germline V lookup: CDR1 SGHRS, CDR2 YFSETQ. Trimming took 8 bases from V and 7 from J, leaving 16 bases between them. The CDR3 nucleotides are TGCGCCAGTGCCCCGGGACAAGGAAATTCACCCCTCCACTTT. As protein: CASAPGQGNSPLHF.

This clone has only a few counts. The chain recombines TRBV28 with TRBJ2-3; 10 bases map to TRBD2. The CDR3 runs 14 residues. The germline V gene encodes CDR1 MDHEN and CDR2 SYDVKM. V was clipped by 5 bases and J by 3 bases; unmatched bases: 2. This CDR3 is CASSPGLATDTQYF. DNA for the CDR3: TGTGCCAGCAGTCCGGGACTAGCGACAGATACGCAGTATTTT.

This chain uses TRBV18 with TRBJ1-1; TRBD1 matches at 10 bases. The V and J ends lost 3 bases and 4 bases, in that order; junction bases with no gene match: 8. This CDR3 region has 16 residues. Germline V gene sequence: CDR1 KGHSH, CDR2 LQKENI. The CDR3 coding sequence is TGTGCCAGCTCACCCGAGACAGGGGGCATCAGCACTGAAGCTTTCTTT. Its translation: CASSPETGGISTEAFF.

The chain combines TRBV7-8 with TRBJ2-3; D is ambiguous. V was shortened by 4 bases and J by 2 bases, with 13 bases between the two germline ends. This CDR3 has 15 amino acids. CDR1 is SGHVS, CDR2 FQNEAQ, per germline. CDR3 sequence: CASSSTLKPTDTQYF. The CDR3 coding sequence is TGTGCCAGCAGCTCAACGTTGAAGCCCACAGATACGCAGTATTTT. Combining the CDR3 with reference TRBV7-8 and TRBJ2-3 gives the whole variable domain GAGVSQSPRYKVAKRGQDVALRCDPISGHVSLFWYQQALGQGPEFLTYFQNEAQLDKSGLPSDRFFAERPEGSVSTLKIQRTQQEDSAVYLCASSSTLKPTDTQYFGPGTRLTVL.

The sample holds one count of this clone. The CDR3 nucleotides are TGCGCCAGCAGCCCCCTAGGAAACCAAGAGACCCAGTACTTC. Translated: CASSPLGNQETQYF. V usage is TRBV5-1 and J usage is TRBJ2-5; unclear D gene. CDR3 length: 14 residues. CDR1 and CDR2 from the germline V gene are SGHRS and YFSETQ. V lost 4 bases, J lost 0 bases, and 10 bases lay in between.